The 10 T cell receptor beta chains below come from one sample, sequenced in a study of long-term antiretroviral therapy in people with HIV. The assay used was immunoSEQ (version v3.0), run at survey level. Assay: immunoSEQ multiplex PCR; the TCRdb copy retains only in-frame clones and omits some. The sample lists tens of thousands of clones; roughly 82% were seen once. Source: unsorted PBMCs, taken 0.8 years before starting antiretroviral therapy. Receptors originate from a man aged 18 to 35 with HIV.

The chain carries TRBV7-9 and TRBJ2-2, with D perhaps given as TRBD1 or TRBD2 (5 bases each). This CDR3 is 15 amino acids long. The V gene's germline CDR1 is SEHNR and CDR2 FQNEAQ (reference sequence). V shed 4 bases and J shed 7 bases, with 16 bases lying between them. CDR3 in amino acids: CASSSGHLRGGELFF. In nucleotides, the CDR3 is TGTGCCAGCAGCTCCGGACACCTCCGGGGCGGGGAGCTGTTTTTT.

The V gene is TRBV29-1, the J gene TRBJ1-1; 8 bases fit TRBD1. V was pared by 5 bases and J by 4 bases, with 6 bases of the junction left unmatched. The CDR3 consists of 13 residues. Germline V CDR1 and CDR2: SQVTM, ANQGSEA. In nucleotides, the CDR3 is TGCAGCGTTACCGCCCAGGGGGCCACTGAAGCTTTCTTT. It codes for CSVTAQGATEAFF.

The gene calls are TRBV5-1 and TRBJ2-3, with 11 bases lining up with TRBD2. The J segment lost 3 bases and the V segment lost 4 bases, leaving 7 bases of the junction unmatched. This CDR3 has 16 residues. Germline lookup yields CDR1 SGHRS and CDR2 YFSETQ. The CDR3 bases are TGCGCCAGCAGCCCAGTACTAGCGGGAGAAACAGATACGCAGTATTTT. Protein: CASSPVLAGETDTQYF.

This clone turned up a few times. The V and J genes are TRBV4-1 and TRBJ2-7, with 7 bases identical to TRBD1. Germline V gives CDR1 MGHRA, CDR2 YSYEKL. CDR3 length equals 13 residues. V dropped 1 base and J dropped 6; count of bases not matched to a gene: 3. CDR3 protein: CASSQGQGREQYF. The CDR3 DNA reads TGCGCCAGCAGCCAAGGACAGGGTCGCGAGCAGTACTTC.

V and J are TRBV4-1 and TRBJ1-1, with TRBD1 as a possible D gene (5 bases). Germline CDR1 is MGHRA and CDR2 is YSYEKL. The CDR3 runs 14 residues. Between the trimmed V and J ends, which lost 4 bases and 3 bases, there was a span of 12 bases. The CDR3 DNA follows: TGCGCCAGCAGCCGAGGGGCAGGATACACTGAAGCTTTCTTT. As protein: CASSRGAGYTEAFF.

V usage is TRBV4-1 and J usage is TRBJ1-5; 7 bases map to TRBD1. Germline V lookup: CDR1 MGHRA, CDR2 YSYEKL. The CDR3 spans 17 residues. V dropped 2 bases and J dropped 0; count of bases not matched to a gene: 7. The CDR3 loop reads CASSQRWGQLSNQPQHF. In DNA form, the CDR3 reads TGCGCCAGCAGCCAAAGATGGGGACAGCTTAGCAATCAGCCCCAGCATTTT.

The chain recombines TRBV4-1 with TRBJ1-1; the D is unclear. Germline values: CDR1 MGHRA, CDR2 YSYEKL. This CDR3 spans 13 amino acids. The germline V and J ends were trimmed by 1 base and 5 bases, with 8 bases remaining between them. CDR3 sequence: CASSQADVTEAFF. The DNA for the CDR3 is TGCGCCAGCAGCCAAGCCGACGTAACTGAAGCTTTCTTT.

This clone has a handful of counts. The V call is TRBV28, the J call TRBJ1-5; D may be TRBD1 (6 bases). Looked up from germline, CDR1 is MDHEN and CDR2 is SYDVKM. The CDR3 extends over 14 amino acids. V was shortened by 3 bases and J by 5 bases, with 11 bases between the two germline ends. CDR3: CASSLDRGDQPQHF. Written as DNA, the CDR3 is TGTGCCAGCAGTTTGGACAGAGGGGATCAGCCCCAGCATTTT. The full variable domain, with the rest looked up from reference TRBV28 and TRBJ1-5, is DVKVTQSSRYLVKRTGEKVFLECVQDMDHENMFWYRQDPGLGLRLIYFSYDVKMKEKGDIPEGYSVSREKKERFSLILESASTNQTSMYLCASSLDRGDQPQHFGDGTRLSIL.

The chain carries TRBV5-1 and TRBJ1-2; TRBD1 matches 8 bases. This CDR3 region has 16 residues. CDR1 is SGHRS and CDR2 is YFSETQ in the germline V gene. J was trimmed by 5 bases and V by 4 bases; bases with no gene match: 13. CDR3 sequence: CASSPGWFRTGYGYTF. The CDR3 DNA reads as TGCGCCAGCAGCCCGGGGTGGTTTAGGACAGGGTATGGCTACACCTTC. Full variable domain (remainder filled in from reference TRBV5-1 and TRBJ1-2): KAGVTQTPRYLIKTRGQQVTLSCSPISGHRSVSWYQQTPGQGLQFLFEYFSETQRNKGNFPGRFSGRQFSNSRSEMNVSTLELGDSALYLCASSPGWFRTGYGYTFGSGTRLTVV.

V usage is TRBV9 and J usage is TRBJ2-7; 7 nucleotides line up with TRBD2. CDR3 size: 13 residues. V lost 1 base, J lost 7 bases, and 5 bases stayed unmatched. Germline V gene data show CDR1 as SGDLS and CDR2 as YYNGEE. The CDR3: CASSVYPGGEQYF. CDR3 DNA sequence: TGTGCCAGCAGCGTATACCCGGGGGGAGAGCAGTACTTC.